The clone carrying this T cell receptor beta chain has a handful of counts. Antigen: not known. Sequence at one end of the junction differs from germline and may be a read error. It was with 60 Vbeta and 13 Jbeta primers that the PCR ran. As processed by the authors: Later work found approximately 80 million unique TCR beta chains, with roughly 11 million shared. Profiling relied on immunoSEQ multiplex PCR, and the TCRdb table lists in-frame clones only, not all of them. V, J and clone size are taken as reported in that table, and D and trimming were inferred from the DNA itself. This sample has roughly 100,000 clones, with 10% found just once. The V gene's germline CDR1 is SSHAT and CDR2 FNYEAQ (reference sequence). The CDR3 covers 13 residues. The data stem from a study of cytomegalovirus exposure and HLA in healthy donors. General study results and limits: Sequencing probably produced one cluster of sequence variants that were highly shared.

J is TRBJ2-7 and V is TRBV7-7; D unresolved. The source of this sequence is a middle-aged man in good health and CMV-seropositive. What was sequenced was PBMCs. The CDR3 reads CASSSALGYEQYF. The DNA for the CDR3 is TGTGCTAGCAGCTCCGCGCTCGGGTACGAGCAGTACTTC.